The 22 T cell receptor beta chains listed next were all sequenced from one sample in a study of monozygotic twins with inflammatory bowel disease. TCRdb re-called the 5' RACE reads; every CDR3 protein appears as one record, without DNA. Its table records around 370,000 distinct CDR3 sequences. The sequenced sample was blood. The receptors here all came from a human donor with ulcerative colitis or Crohn's disease, or a healthy co-twin of an affected twin (not recorded which).

The chain recombines TRBV20-1 with TRBJ1-4; TCRdb names TRBD1, which stays unverified in the absence of DNA. CDR3 length: 15 residues. CDR1 is DFQATT, CDR2 SNEGSKA, per germline (reference sequence). The CDR3 loop is CSATAGGQGGKKLFF.

The chain combines TRBV7-9 with TRBJ2-1; lacking DNA, the TRBD1 call made by TCRdb goes unchecked. From germline, CDR1 is SEHNR and CDR2 FQNEAQ (reference sequence). The CDR3 totals 13 residues. CDR3 in amino acids: CASSLYNRAIGFF.

The J gene is TRBJ2-3, the V gene TRBV14; TCRdb proposes TRBD1, but this gene call is untestable without DNA. This CDR3 spans 14 amino acids. Per the germline V gene, CDR1 is SGHDN and CDR2 is FVKESK. CDR3 residues: CASSPLTGVYTQYF.

The gene calls are TRBV12-3 or TRBV12-4 and TRBJ1-5; the TCRdb D gene call, TRBD1, has no DNA to confirm it. This CDR3 contains 14 residues. This CDR3 is CASSKAGGEQPQHF.

V usage is TRBV11-2 and J usage is TRBJ2-1. The CDR3 has 11 amino acids. The germline V gene encodes CDR1 SGHAT and CDR2 FQNNGV. The CDR3 loop is CASSLRIGQFF.

This sequence joins TRBV28 and TRBJ2-7; with no DNA, the TCRdb D assignment of TRBD1 cannot be verified. The length of the CDR3 is 14 residues. Per the germline V gene, CDR1 is MDHEN and CDR2 is SYDVKM. CDR3 residues: CASSLDGDFREQYF.

The V and J genes are TRBV18 and TRBJ1-2. Germline CDR1 and CDR2: KGHSH and LQKENI. The CDR3 covers 14 residues. The chain's CDR3 is CASSLPTGPQGYTF.

The CDR3 sequence is CASSSVDRGFNTGELFF. The genes are TRBV12-3 or TRBV12-4 and TRBJ2-2; without DNA, the TCRdb call of TRBD1 cannot be checked. The CDR3 totals 17 residues.

This sequence joins TRBV30 and TRBJ1-2; TCRdb proposes TRBD1, but this gene call is untestable without DNA. The CDR3 covers 16 residues. Per germline, CDR1 GTSNPN and CDR2 SVGIG (reference sequence). CDR3 sequence reads: CAWSVLGQATNYGYTF.

The chain employs TRBV5-1 and TRBJ2-2. Per the germline V gene, CDR1 is SGHRS and CDR2 is YFSETQ. The CDR3 contains 12 residues. The CDR3 reads CASRDFTGELFF.

The chain joins TRBV7-2 to TRBJ2-7. The CDR3 consists of 12 residues. The germline V gene encodes CDR1 SGHTA and CDR2 FQGNSA. CDR3 sequence: CASSRLGYEQYF.

This sequence joins TRBV29-1 and TRBJ2-3. The CDR3 spans 13 residues. Germline loops: CDR1 SQVTM, CDR2 ANQGSEA. This chain's CDR3 is CSVVGTYTDTQYF.

The chain couples TRBV9 to TRBJ2-3; the D call of TRBD2 rests on TCRdb alone, since no DNA is present to check it. CDR3 length: 16 residues. The germline gives CDR1 SGDLS, CDR2 YYNGEE. The CDR3 region is CASSLGLAAYTDTQYF.

This rearrangement joins TRBV20-1 to TRBJ2-7; TCRdb reports TRBD1, a call that lacks DNA to check it against. The CDR3 is 16 amino acids. Germline V gives CDR1 DFQATT, CDR2 SNEGSKA (reference sequence). CDR3 in amino acids: CSVRDTNRGLTYEQYF.

The gene calls are TRBV30 and TRBJ2-3. The CDR3 length is 11 residues. In germline, CDR1 is GTSNPN, CDR2 SVGIG (reference sequence). This CDR3 reads CAWSLGDTQYF. Combining the CDR3 with reference TRBV30 and TRBJ2-3 gives the whole variable domain SQTIHQWPATLVQPVGSPLSLECTVEGTSNPNLYWYRQAAGRGLQLLFYSVGIGQISSEVPQNLSASRPQDRQFILSSKKLLLSDSGFYLCAWSLGDTQYFGPGTRLTVL.

The gene calls are TRBV6-1 and TRBJ1-1; as DNA is missing, the TRBD1 call by TCRdb cannot be tested. The CDR3 consists of 14 residues. CDR1 is MNHNS and CDR2 is SASEGT in the germline V gene. The CDR3 is CASSIGQGHTEAFF.

The chain recombines TRBV27 with TRBJ2-3; with no DNA, the TCRdb D assignment of TRBD1 cannot be verified. Germline CDR1 MNHEY, CDR2 SMNVEV (reference sequence). This CDR3 is 16 amino acids long. This CDR3 is CASSLWRGLITDTQYF.

The chain joins TRBV9 to TRBJ2-7; as DNA is missing, the TRBD2 call by TCRdb cannot be tested. From germline, CDR1 is SGDLS and CDR2 YYNGEE. This CDR3 is built from 17 residues. CDR3 sequence: CASSARGLAGISYEQYF.

V gene TRBV28 combines with J gene TRBJ1-6; TCRdb's D call, TRBD1, is unchecked because there is no DNA. The CDR3 contains 15 residues. Germline CDR1 MDHEN, CDR2 SYDVKM. This CDR3 is CASSPGTEGNSPLHF.

This chain joins TRBV20-1 and TRBJ2-5; TCRdb reports TRBD1, a call that lacks DNA to check it against. Germline values: CDR1 DFQATT, CDR2 SNEGSKA (reference sequence). This CDR3 comprises 13 residues. CDR3 in amino acids: CSASLTGGETQYF.

The J gene is TRBJ1-1, the V gene TRBV6-2 or TRBV6-3; as DNA is missing, the TRBD1 call by TCRdb cannot be tested. CDR1 is MNHEY and CDR2 is SVGEGT in the germline V gene. The length of the CDR3 is 14 residues. This CDR3 reads CASSYSGQGTEAFF.

The chain is built from TRBV3-1 and TRBJ1-6; the TCRdb D gene call, TRBD1, has no DNA to confirm it. Germline V gives CDR1 LGHDT, CDR2 YNNKEL (reference sequence). The CDR3 loop spans 16 amino acids. CDR3 protein: CASSQDRGQGTSPLHF.